Below are 26 T cell receptor beta chains sequenced from a single sample in a study of spatial heterogeneity in lung cancer. The time point here: sample taken at primary tumor resection. The study sequenced unsorted whole RNA from tumor, nontumor lung or frozen PBMC. TCRdb used MiXCR to reprocess the 5' RACE reads, holding one entry per CDR3 protein. The profile shows just under 40,000 distinct CDR3 sequences, about 5.8% of them singletons. This specimen consisted of PBMCs, obtained at surgery. The origin of the receptors is a male donor with early-stage non-small cell lung cancer.

The sample holds a few counts of this clonotype. The rearrangement links TRBV7-8 to TRBJ2-7, with unresolved D. This CDR3 has 14 amino acids. Germline CDR1 reads SGHVS; CDR2 reads FQNEAQ. Trimming removed 1 base at V and 3 bases at J, with 10 bases between. The DNA of the CDR3 is TGTGCCAGCAGCTTAGGAATCGCCTTCTACGAGCAGTACTTC. This gives the protein CASSLGIAFYEQYF.

The chain uses TRBV24-1 and TRBJ2-7; D is perhaps TRBD1 or TRBD2 (6 bases each). CDR1 and CDR2 (germline): KGHDR, SFDVKD. V lost 7 bases and J 3 bases, leaving 12 bases between the germline ends. The CDR3 is 13 residues long. CDR3 DNA sequence: TGTGCCACCAGCTTGGGGGGCTACTACGAGCAGTACTTC. This encodes CATSLGGYYEQYF.

This clonotype was counted between two and nine times. The chain couples TRBV15 to TRBJ1-5; D not resolved. The CDR3 spans 14 residues. Trimming stripped 6 bases from V and 2 bases from J, with 11 bases between. Per germline, CDR1 LNHNV and CDR2 YYDKDF (reference sequence). The CDR3 DNA sequence: TGTGCCACCAGGACGGAGAGGGGCAATCAGCCCCAGCATTTT. This sequence encodes CATRTERGNQPQHF.

This clonotype was detected a few times. V is TRBV28 and J is TRBJ2-7; a weak D match, TRBD2 (6 bases). Germline V gene lookup returns CDR1 MDHEN and CDR2 SYDVKM. CDR3 length equals 13 residues. The V gene lost 6 bases and the J gene lost 4 bases, with 13 bases spanning the gap. The CDR3 DNA is TGTGCCAGCAGCCGCGGGATCTTATACGAGCAGTACTTC. Encoded protein: CASSRGILYEQYF. The full variable domain, in which reference TRBV28 and TRBJ2-7 provide the parts outside the CDR3, is DVKVTQSSRYLVKRTGEKVFLECVQDMDHENMFWYRQDPGLGLRLIYFSYDVKMKEKGDIPEGYSVSREKKERFSLILESASTNQTSMYLCASSRGILYEQYFGPGTRLTVT.

This rearrangement joins TRBV11-3 to TRBJ2-5; weak D call: TRBD1 (5 bases). The ends were cut back, 6 bases at V and 0 bases at J, with 5 bases in the middle. The CDR3 sequence is 12 residues long. Germline CDR1 and CDR2: SGHNT and YENEEA. Here the CDR3 reads CASRQDQETQYF. The DNA for the CDR3 is TGTGCCAGCAGACAGGACCAAGAGACCCAGTACTTC.

This clonotype was observed a handful of times. The genes are TRBV3-1 and TRBJ2-1, with a possible D match to TRBD2 (6 bases). Trimming shortened V by 5 bases and J by 5 bases, and 25 bases separated the two germline ends. The germline V gene has CDR1 LGHDT and CDR2 YNNKEL (reference sequence). This CDR3 comprises 18 residues. The CDR3 sequence: CASSWGSRGRLRDNEQFF. In DNA, the CDR3 is TGTGCCAGCAGCTGGGGCTCGCGGGGACGTTTGAGGGACAATGAGCAGTTCTTC.

This chain links TRBV13 with TRBJ2-3, with D possibly being TRBD2 (5 bases). CDR1 is PRHDT, CDR2 FYEKMQ, per germline (reference sequence). Trimming cost V 1 base and J 0 bases, with 20 bases left between them. The CDR3 covers 19 residues. CDR3 sequence reads: CASSLDLGIFDYSTDTQYF. For the CDR3, the DNA is TGTGCCAGCAGCTTAGATCTGGGAATCTTTGACTATAGCACAGATACGCAGTATTTT.

CDR3 in amino acids: CATSPEARTNTGELFF. Written as DNA, the CDR3 is TGCGCCACCTCGCCCGAGGCAAGGACGAACACCGGGGAGCTGTTTTTT. This chain joins TRBV10-2 and TRBJ2-2; D unclear. V shed 10 bases and J shed 0 bases, with 18 bases lying between them. Per the germline V gene, CDR1 is WSHSY and CDR2 is SAAADI. CDR3 length: 16 residues.

J is TRBJ1-5 and V is TRBV6-2 or TRBV6-3; the D gene is possibly TRBD1 (5 bases). This CDR3 is 12 amino acids long. Trimming removed 6 bases from V and 5 bases from J, with 8 bases in between. Looked up from germline, CDR1 is MNHEY and CDR2 is SVGEGT. The CDR3 region has the DNA TGTGCCAGCAGGAGGGGCGATCAGCCCCAGCATTTT. As protein: CASRRGDQPQHF.

Many counts were recorded for this clonotype. The J gene is TRBJ2-2, the V gene TRBV20-1; D gene unclear. Germline CDR1 DFQATT, CDR2 SNEGSKA (reference sequence). Trimming cost V 2 bases and J 1 base, with 8 bases left between them. The CDR3 runs to 14 residues. CDR3 sequence reads: CSARRRKNTGELFF. Written as DNA, the CDR3 is TGCAGTGCTAGACGAAGAAAGAACACCGGGGAGCTGTTTTTT.

This chain links TRBV6-5 with TRBJ2-7, with 12 positions matching TRBD1. The CDR3 has 15 amino acids. Trimming cost V 2 bases and J 3 bases; bases outside gene matches: 2. From germline, CDR1 is MNHEY and CDR2 SVGAGI. Here the CDR3 reads CASSYRDRGHYEQYF. The CDR3 bases are TGTGCCAGCAGTTACAGGGACAGGGGGCACTACGAGCAGTACTTC.

This clonotype was found many times. This chain links TRBV2 with TRBJ2-1, with 10 bases fitting TRBD2. The CDR3 length is 14 residues. From germline, CDR1 is SNHLY and CDR2 FYNNEI. V lost 7 bases to trimming and J lost 13 bases; unmatched junction nucleotides: 13. DNA of the CDR3: TGTGCCAGCACCGAACTGGTTAGCGGGGGGTTTCAGTTCTTC. Amino acid sequence: CASTELVSGGFQFF.

This clonotype was observed at least ten times. The chain is built from TRBV29-1 and TRBJ2-7, with TRBD2 matching over 12 bases. The V gene's germline CDR1 is SQVTM and CDR2 ANQGSEA. CDR3 size: 15 residues. J was trimmed by 0 bases and V by 6 bases; bases with no gene match: 6. CDR3 sequence: CSVTSGGPSSYEQYF. The CDR3 DNA reads as TGCAGCGTAACTAGCGGGGGGCCCAGCTCCTACGAGCAGTACTTC.

This clonotype was seen repeatedly, ten times or more. V usage is TRBV28 and J usage is TRBJ1-5; no clear D gene. Germline V gene lookup returns CDR1 MDHEN and CDR2 SYDVKM. This CDR3 is 11 amino acids long. Trimming pared 7 bases from V and 7 bases from J, leaving 8 bases between. The DNA of the CDR3 is TGTGCCAGCAACAATAAGCAGCCCCAGCATTTT. Translated: CASNNKQPQHF.

This clonotype was observed many times. The rearrangement joins TRBV11-3 to TRBJ2-3; tentative D call: TRBD2 (5 bases). Trimming took off 4 bases at V and 2 bases at J, with 10 bases between the two ends. The CDR3 runs to 14 residues. The germline V gene encodes CDR1 SGHNT and CDR2 YENEEA. CDR3 DNA sequence: TGTGCCAGCAGCTCCGGACTGGTCACAGATACGCAGTATTTT. Amino acids: CASSSGLVTDTQYF.

The sample holds many counts of this clonotype. The chain employs TRBV5-1 and TRBJ2-3, with D hard to call. CDR3 length equals 11 residues. Germline V gives CDR1 SGHRS, CDR2 YFSETQ. Trimming pared 5 bases from V and 3 bases from J, leaving 4 bases between. DNA of the CDR3: TGCGCCAGCAGAAGTACAGATACGCAGTATTTT. This codes for CASRSTDTQYF. The full variable domain, completed using reference TRBV5-1 and TRBJ2-3, is KAGVTQTPRYLIKTRGQQVTLSCSPISGHRSVSWYQQTPGQGLQFLFEYFSETQRNKGNFPGRFSGRQFSNSRSEMNVSTLELGDSALYLCASRSTDTQYFGPGTRLTVL.

This clonotype was recorded many times. The chain carries TRBV6-5 and TRBJ2-1; the match to TRBD1 covers 9 bases. In germline, CDR1 is MNHEY, CDR2 SVGAGI. The CDR3 loop spans 15 amino acids. The junction had 7 bases not matched to a gene; V was cut back by 4 bases and J by 6 bases. The CDR3 loop is CASSSKQGARNEQFF. CDR3 in DNA: TGTGCCAGCAGTTCTAAACAGGGGGCGCGCAATGAGCAGTTCTTC.

This clonotype came up many times. The rearrangement joins TRBV7-2 to TRBJ2-2, with unresolved D. The germline gives CDR1 SGHTA, CDR2 FQGNSA. This CDR3 contains 13 residues. With 4 bases removed from V and 4 bases from J, the gap between germline ends came to 7 bases. CDR3 in amino acids: CASSSYGTGELFF. CDR3 nucleotides: TGTGCCAGCAGCTCCTACGGCACCGGGGAGCTGTTTTTT.

This clonotype occurred many times. CDR3 region: CSAREAIGGDTGELFF. Written as DNA, the CDR3 is TGCAGTGCTAGAGAGGCGATCGGGGGGGACACCGGGGAGCTGTTTTTT. The chain carries TRBV20-1 and TRBJ2-2; 8 bases are a match to TRBD2. The CDR3 is made up of 16 amino acids. J was trimmed by 3 bases and V by 0 bases; bases with no gene match: 6. CDR1 and CDR2 (germline): DFQATT, SNEGSKA (reference sequence).

This clonotype has ten or more counts. The CDR3 coding sequence is TGTGCCAGCAGTTTCAGGAAGAACACTGAAGCTTTCTTT. It codes for CASSFRKNTEAFF. The V gene is TRBV12-3 or TRBV12-4, the J gene TRBJ1-1; D remains unclear. This CDR3 comprises 13 residues. Deletions cut 3 bases from V and 1 base from J, with 6 bases between.

This clonotype was recorded a few times. The rearrangement joins TRBV4-3 to TRBJ2-1; TRBD1 is a possible D gene (5 bases). The CDR3 sequence is 16 residues long. Germline V gives CDR1 LGHNA, CDR2 YSLEER. V shed 0 bases and J shed 5 bases, with 14 bases lying between them. The CDR3 here is CASSQEVGQGNNEQFF. In DNA, the CDR3 is TGCGCCAGCAGCCAAGAGGTAGGGCAGGGTAACAATGAGCAGTTCTTC.

There are a few counts of this clonotype. The chain employs TRBV9 and TRBJ2-3; D is perhaps TRBD1 or TRBD2 (5 bases each). Germline lookup yields CDR1 SGDLS and CDR2 YYNGEE. V was trimmed by 0 bases and J by 5 bases, leaving 16 bases between them. The CDR3 loop spans 16 amino acids. In nucleotides, the CDR3 is TGTGCCAGCAGCGTAGCTACAAGGGGCGCGGGAGATACGCAGTATTTT. As protein: CASSVATRGAGDTQYF.

This clonotype has a count of ten or more. The chain joins TRBV15 to TRBJ2-1; 12 nucleotides line up with TRBD1. V shed 5 bases, J shed 0 bases, and the junction held 5 bases outside the gene matches. Germline V gene sequence: CDR1 LNHNV, CDR2 YYDKDF (reference sequence). The CDR3 has 17 amino acids. CDR3 protein: CATSPRDRGLSYNEQFF. The CDR3 DNA reads TGTGCCACCAGCCCCCGGGACAGGGGGCTCTCCTACAATGAGCAGTTCTTC.

This clonotype was seen ten or more times. The chain employs TRBV3-1 and TRBJ2-1, with 10 bases identical to TRBD2. Germline V lookup: CDR1 LGHDT, CDR2 YNNKEL (reference sequence). V lost 4 bases to trimming and J lost 9 bases; unmatched junction nucleotides: 3. The CDR3 sequence is 13 residues long. The CDR3 loop reads CASSPAGGAEQFF. The CDR3 DNA reads TGTGCCAGCAGCCCAGCGGGGGGGGCTGAGCAGTTCTTC.

This clonotype showed up just a few times. V usage is TRBV7-2 and J usage is TRBJ2-5, with D perhaps matching TRBD1 (6 bases). The germline CDR1 and CDR2 sequences are SGHTA and FQGNSA. Trimming cost V 0 bases and J 4 bases, with 15 bases left between them. CDR3 length: 16 residues. CDR3 DNA: TGTGCCAGCAGCTTAGCGTCCAGGGGAGCGTTAGAGACCCAGTACTTC. Its protein product is CASSLASRGALETQYF. The full variable domain, its missing parts supplied by reference TRBV7-2 and TRBJ2-5, is GAGVSQSPSNKVTEKGKDVELRCDPISGHTALYWYRQSLGQGLEFLIYFQGNSAPDKSGLPSDRFSAERTGGSVSTLTIQRTQQEDSAVYLCASSLASRGALETQYFGPGTRLLVL.

CDR3 sequence: CASSSPAGGADTQYF. The CDR3 DNA follows: TGTGCCAGCAGCTCACCAGCGGGGGGGGCAGATACGCAGTATTTT. The chain has TRBV7-2 and TRBJ2-3; 10 bases are shared with TRBD2. The V gene end was trimmed by 4 bases and the J gene end by 4 bases; junction bases not matched to a gene: 5. This CDR3 has 15 amino acids. Germline V gives CDR1 SGHTA, CDR2 FQGNSA.